The rows below give T cell receptor beta chains drawn from one sample of a study of CD8 T cells in ankylosing spondylitis. One entry per CDR3 protein results from TCRdb running MiXCR on the 5' RACE reads. The data show fewer than 250,000 distinct CDR3 sequences, 8% to 11% seen once. Sequencing used blood, either unsorted or a sorted T cell fraction (not recorded which). These receptors were taken from a male donor with ankylosing spondylitis or in good health (not recorded which). Both conserved end residues are part of each CDR3. The D gene is left open where the match is weak. Part of the rows lack a size; the others show once, few, many or a class for expanded clones.

j_gene: TRBJ1-2
len: 14
v_gene: TRBV7-2
d_gene: .
abundance: .
CDR3nt: TGTGCCAGCAGACTCATGTCCGCAAACTATGACTACACCTTC
CDR3aa: CASRLMSANYDYTF

j_gene: TRBJ1-3
len: 15
v_gene: TRBV6-1
d_gene: .
abundance: many
CDR3nt: TGTGCCAGCACTATCCAGGGAGGCTCTGGAAACACCATATATTTT
CDR3aa: CASTIQGGSGNTIYF

j_gene: TRBJ2-5
len: 13
v_gene: TRBV20-1
d_gene: TRBD1
abundance: many
CDR3nt: TGCAGTGCTCCAGGACAGGTCCAAGAGACCCAGTACTTC
CDR3aa: CSAPGQVQETQYF

j_gene: TRBJ1-5
len: 20
v_gene: TRBV11-1
d_gene: .
abundance: .
CDR3nt: TGTGCCAGCAGCTTCTTCGAAGGCAGGAGAAAAGTGCAGAGCAATCAGCCCCAGCATTTT
CDR3aa: CASSFFEGRRKVQSNQPQHF

j_gene: TRBJ2-1
len: 14
v_gene: TRBV3-1
d_gene: .
abundance: few
CDR3nt: TGTGCCAGCAGCCCCTATATGCAGGACAAAGAGCAGTTCTTC
CDR3aa: CASSPYMQDKEQFF

j_gene: TRBJ2-1
len: 16
v_gene: TRBV12-3/TRBV12-4
d_gene: TRBD2
abundance: many
CDR3nt: TGTGCCAGCAGGGGCTTTAGCGGGGGTGCCTACAATGAGCAGTTCTTC
CDR3aa: CASRGFSGGAYNEQFF

j_gene: TRBJ2-1
len: 16
v_gene: TRBV14
d_gene: .
abundance: many
CDR3nt: TGTGCCAGCAGCCAAGCCCCAGCTGGCTCCTACAATGAGCAGTTCTTC
CDR3aa: CASSQAPAGSYNEQFF

j_gene: TRBJ1-3
len: 13
v_gene: TRBV29-1
d_gene: .
abundance: many
CDR3nt: TGCAGCGTTGCAGTGCTCTCTGGAAACACCATATATTTT
CDR3aa: CSVAVLSGNTIYF

j_gene: TRBJ2-2
len: 16
v_gene: TRBV7-9
d_gene: TRBD1
abundance: .
CDR3nt: TGTGCCAGCAGTTCGAATGACAGGGGTTGGACCGGGGAGCTGTTTTTT
CDR3aa: CASSSNDRGWTGELFF

j_gene: TRBJ1-5
len: 14
v_gene: TRBV7-9
d_gene: .
abundance: many
CDR3nt: TGTGCCAGCAGCCTAGACTCTAGCAATCAGCCCCAGCATTTT
CDR3aa: CASSLDSSNQPQHF

j_gene: TRBJ2-7
len: 15
v_gene: TRBV12-3/TRBV12-4
d_gene: .
abundance: many
CDR3nt: TGTGCCAGCAGTTTGCCACATTCCAGTTCCTACGAGCAGTACTTC
CDR3aa: CASSLPHSSSYEQYF

j_gene: TRBJ1-5
len: 15
v_gene: TRBV7-2
d_gene: .
abundance: many
CDR3nt: TGTGCCAGCAGCTCACTCACGGGTGGAGGTCAGCCCCAGCATTTT
CDR3aa: CASSSLTGGGQPQHF

j_gene: TRBJ1-1
len: 14
v_gene: TRBV27
d_gene: .
abundance: many
CDR3nt: TGTGCCAGCCGTTCCGGTGGGGTTAACACTGAAGCTTTCTTT
CDR3aa: CASRSGGVNTEAFF

j_gene: TRBJ2-5
len: 13
v_gene: TRBV18
d_gene: .
abundance: .
CDR3nt: TGTGCCAGCTCACCACCGTCCAAGGAGACCCAGTACTTC
CDR3aa: CASSPPSKETQYF

j_gene: TRBJ2-1
len: 17
v_gene: TRBV7-2
d_gene: .
abundance: many
CDR3nt: TGTGCCAGCAGCTCGAACACCGGACAGTACGTCCTCAATGAGCAGTTCTTC
CDR3aa: CASSSNTGQYVLNEQFF

j_gene: TRBJ2-3
len: 16
v_gene: TRBV7-2
d_gene: .
abundance: .
CDR3nt: TGTGCCAGCAGCTTTCCGATAGCGTCTCGCACAGATACGCAGTATTTT
CDR3aa: CASSFPIASRTDTQYF

j_gene: TRBJ2-2
len: 16
v_gene: TRBV6-5
d_gene: .
abundance: many
CDR3nt: TGTGCCAGCAGTTACTACGAGGACTCACGGCCGGGGGAGCTGTTTTTT
CDR3aa: CASSYYEDSRPGELFF

j_gene: TRBJ1-5
len: 10
v_gene: TRBV6-4
d_gene: .
abundance: many
CDR3nt: TGTGCCAGCAGTGACCAGCCCCAGCATTTT
CDR3aa: CASSDQPQHF